A selection of T cell receptor beta chains follows, all from one sample in a study of CD8 T cells in ankylosing spondylitis. TCRdb itself ran the 5' RACE reads through MiXCR, one entry per CDR3 protein. The sample lists about 800,000 distinct CDR3 sequences; approximately 10% were seen once. Specimen: blood, either unsorted or a sorted T cell fraction (not recorded which). The origin of the receptors is a male donor with ankylosing spondylitis. The conserved cysteine and the conserved F or W are not part of the CDR3 here.

V: TRBV6-5; J: TRBJ2-7; CDR3: ASSYREGIYEQY
V: TRBV4-3; J: TRBJ1-1; CDR3: ASSQVGTGRSEAF
V: TRBV4-3; J: TRBJ2-1; CDR3: ASSQSGTGYNEQF
V: TRBV25-1; J: TRBJ2-2; CDR3: ASSESDRPTGELF
V: TRBV6-5; J: TRBJ2-5; CDR3: ASSSGFGGQETQY
V: TRBV28; J: TRBJ2-3; CDR3: ASSSVSDTQY
V: TRBV5-1; J: TRBJ2-3; CDR3: ASSTTETADTQY
V: TRBV5-5; J: TRBJ2-2; CDR3: ASSMTGYTGELF
V: TRBV29-1; J: TRBJ2-3; CDR3: SVGRASGDGTDTQY
V: TRBV11-2; J: TRBJ1-4; CDR3: ASSSLGFGGTTNEKLF
V: TRBV4-3; J: TRBJ2-1; CDR3: ASSQVEADYNEQF
V: TRBV5-1; J: TRBJ2-2; CDR3: ASSGQGGTTGELF
V: TRBV12-3/TRBV12-4; J: TRBJ2-7; CDR3: ASSHWDSTYEQY
V: TRBV20-1; J: TRBJ2-7; CDR3: SARTGGRGEQY
V: TRBV6-5; J: TRBJ2-1; CDR3: ASSYGLAGGFNEQF
V: TRBV6-1; J: TRBJ1-1; CDR3: ASSPAGQRNTEAF
V: TRBV9; J: TRBJ2-1; CDR3: ASSVSASGSNEQF
V: TRBV7-2; J: TRBJ1-2; CDR3: ASSPRERQLYGYT
V: TRBV12-3/TRBV12-4; J: TRBJ2-2; CDR3: ASSLVSGRAGELF
V: TRBV10-3; J: TRBJ2-7; CDR3: AIRAEWGAYEQY
V: TRBV27; J: TRBJ2-1; CDR3: ASSLLSRGRQGHNEQF
V: TRBV7-2; J: TRBJ1-2; CDR3: ASSFVRGNYGYT
V: TRBV20-1; J: TRBJ1-4; CDR3: SADRGNEKLF
V: TRBV5-1; J: TRBJ1-5; CDR3: ASRRDLLSNQPQH
V: TRBV7-7; J: TRBJ2-1; CDR3: ASSSTRGGNEQF
V: TRBV4-2; J: TRBJ2-7; CDR3: ASSQEGQPYEQY
V: TRBV27; J: TRBJ1-6; CDR3: ASSFTHSPTGNSPLH
V: TRBV9; J: TRBJ2-1; CDR3: ASSVMSGNSYNEQF
V: TRBV7-2; J: TRBJ1-2; CDR3: ASSSRLNPLGYT
V: TRBV15; J: TRBJ2-1; CDR3: ATSGDPAHEQF